This T cell receptor (beta chain) was captured in a study of cytomegalovirus exposure and HLA in healthy donors. Points from the study as a whole: Presence/absence analyses rested on an assumption that sequencing depth was roughly uniform across donors.

Trimming stripped 1 base from V and 2 bases from J, with 9 bases between. The length of the CDR3 is 15 residues. In germline, CDR1 is SGHNT, CDR2 YENEEA. As concerns this clone: As yet, its antigen is unknown.

The primer mix had 60 Vbeta and 13 Jbeta primers. Profiled with immunoSEQ multiplex PCR; TCRdb holds only in-frame clones, not every one. The sample holds hundreds of thousands of clones, 85% to 90% seen once. The specimen was PBMCs. This receptor was identified in a woman between 18 and 29 years old in good health and CMV-seronegative. This chain uses TRBV11-3 with TRBJ1-3; the D gene is possibly TRBD1 (5 bases). The CDR3: CASSLALRAGNTIYF. The CDR3 DNA reads as TGTGCCAGCAGCTTAGCGCTCAGGGCTGGAAACACCATATATTTT.